The rows below give T cell receptor beta chains drawn from one sample of a study of blood T cell repertoires in COVID-19. The repertoire was sequenced with immunoSEQ multiplex PCR; TCRdb's copy has only in-frame clones and lacks some. The sample includes about 170,000 clones, 83% of them seen just once. Sequenced sample: peripheral blood. Receptors originate from a woman older than 75 with acute or convalescent COVID-19. CDR3s include the opening cysteine and the closing phenylalanine or tryptophan. D genes are given only for firm matches. Expanded clones get a size class; other rows say once, few or many, or leave the size out.

clone_size	v_call	d_call	j_call	cdr3_nt	cdr3_aa
.	TRBV6-6	.	TRBJ2-6	TGTGCCAGCATACAGGGAGCCGGGGCCAACGTCCTGACTTTC	CASIQGAGANVLTF
.	TRBV10-2	TRBD1	TRBJ1-5	TGCGCCAGCACCGAGGGACAGCTCAATCAGCCCCAGCATTTT	CASTEGQLNQPQHF
.	TRBV9	TRBD1	TRBJ1-6	TGTGCCAGCAGCGCCGAGGGACAGGTACTTTCACCCCTCCACTTT	CASSAEGQVLSPLHF
.	TRBV7-2	TRBD1	TRBJ1-2	TGTGCCAGCAGCTTAGACGGACAGGGAGGCCCCTATGGCTACACCTTC	CASSLDGQGGPYGYTF
few	TRBV19	.	TRBJ1-3	TGTGCCAGTAGCTACGCGTTAGGAAACACCATATATTTT	CASSYALGNTIYF
.	TRBV13	.	TRBJ2-1	TGTGCCAGCAGCTTAGGCCGGGCGGGGGCCTCCCGGGAGCAGTTCTTC	CASSLGRAGASREQFF
.	TRBV10-3	TRBD1	TRBJ2-1	TGTGCCATCAGTGAGTCGCGGGACAGGTCCTACAATGAGCAGTTCTTC	CAISESRDRSYNEQFF
.	TRBV6-2/TRBV6-3	TRBD1	TRBJ1-5	TGTGCCAGCAGTTACGACAGGGTGGACTATCAGCCCCAGCATTTT	CASSYDRVDYQPQHF
few	TRBV27	.	TRBJ1-1	TGTGCCAGCAGTCCTGACGAGGTTACGTCCACTGAAGCTTTCTTT	CASSPDEVTSTEAFF
.	TRBV7-9	.	TRBJ1-6	TGTGCCAGCAGCTGGGCCATGCGAAGCAATTCACCCCTCCACTTT	CASSWAMRSNSPLHF
.	TRBV10-3	.	TRBJ1-2	TGTGCCATCAGTGAGTCGGGGCAGGGTGGCTACACCTTC	CAISESGQGGYTF
.	TRBV7-2	.	TRBJ1-1	TGTGCCAGCAGCAAGACAGTGAACACTGAAGCTTTCTTT	CASSKTVNTEAFF